Each of the 23 T cell receptor beta chains below was sequenced from the same sample in a study of cytomegalovirus exposure and HLA in healthy donors. Both 60 Vbeta primers and 13 Jbeta primers went into the PCR. The repertoire was sequenced with immunoSEQ multiplex PCR; TCRdb's copy has only in-frame clones and lacks some. The sample lists fewer than 150,000 clones, over 75% occurring once. Sequences were obtained from PBMCs. These receptor sequences come from a human donor in good health.

The V and J genes are TRBV5-4 and TRBJ2-3; tentatively, D is TRBD2 (6 bases). Per the germline V gene, CDR1 is SGHNT and CDR2 is YYREEE (reference sequence). The CDR3 runs 17 residues. V was clipped by 4 bases and J by 5 bases, with 23 bases between them. The DNA for the CDR3 is TGTGCCAGCAGCGACCTACGGGACTCCCTACAAGGAGATACGCAGTATTTT. Residues: CASSDLRDSLQGDTQYF.

The rearrangement uses TRBV7-8 and TRBJ1-5; 12 bases are a match to TRBD1. Germline V gene sequence: CDR1 SGHVS, CDR2 FQNEAQ. Germline trimming cut 5 bases from V and 4 bases from J; bases unmatched to any gene: 6. The CDR3 covers 16 residues. The CDR3 region is CASSPGTGGGNQPQHF. Written as DNA, the CDR3 is TGTGCCAGCAGCCCCGGGACAGGGGGCGGGAATCAGCCCCAGCATTTT.

This clone appeared once. This chain links TRBV6-5 with TRBJ1-3; D is undetermined. V lost 6 bases and J lost 0, with 9 bases in between. The CDR3 consists of 14 residues. CDR1 and CDR2 from the germline V gene are MNHEY and SVGAGI. The CDR3 sequence: CASRVRSSGNTIYF. CDR3 nucleotides: TGTGCCAGCAGAGTGAGAAGCTCTGGAAACACCATATATTTT.

The J gene is TRBJ1-6, the V gene TRBV5-4, with 7 nucleotides matching TRBD1. Germline V gene data show CDR1 as SGHNT and CDR2 as YYREEE (reference sequence). V gave up 4 bases and J gave up 7 bases; unmatched junction bases: 5. This CDR3 comprises 14 residues. The CDR3 loop reads CASSRQGFNSPLHF. CDR3 coding DNA: TGTGCCAGCAGCCGACAGGGTTTCAATTCACCCCTCCACTTT.

The chain uses TRBV27 and TRBJ2-1; TRBD2 agrees at 13 bases. The germline V gene encodes CDR1 MNHEY and CDR2 SMNVEV (reference sequence). This CDR3 comprises 16 residues. J was trimmed by 7 bases and V by 1 base; bases with no gene match: 4. CDR3 sequence reads: CASSLFATSGGNEQFF. The CDR3 DNA is TGTGCCAGCAGTTTATTCGCGACTAGCGGGGGGAATGAGCAGTTCTTC.

Comment on this clone: One end of the junction is discordant with germline, which a read error may explain. The DNA of the CDR3 is TGTGCCAGCAGTTTGAGCGGGAGGGCCGCCAAAAACAGTCAGTACTTC. Translated: CASSLSGRAAKNSQYF. V and J are TRBV6-5 and TRBJ2-4; 10 nucleotides match TRBD2. Germline V gene data show CDR1 as MNHEY and CDR2 as SVGAGI. This CDR3 has 16 residues.

J is TRBJ1-2 and V is TRBV5-1; D is undetermined. Trimming left V 1 base short and J 3 bases short, with 10 bases between. This CDR3 has 14 amino acids. CDR1 is SGHRS, CDR2 YFSETQ, per germline. The CDR3 region has the DNA TGCGCCAGCAGCTTGCCCCTCGGGGACTATGGCTACACCTTC. Its protein is CASSLPLGDYGYTF.

This chain joins TRBV14 and TRBJ2-4, with D maybe TRBD1 (5 bases). There are 16 residues in the CDR3. Germline lookup yields CDR1 SGHDN and CDR2 FVKESK. V lost 1 base and J lost 6, with 16 bases in between. The CDR3 coding sequence is TGTGCCAGCAGCCAAGGCGGTGGGGCAGTCAGAAACATTCAGTACTTC. Translating gives CASSQGGGAVRNIQYF.

This clone turned up a few times. The chain links TRBV19 to TRBJ1-2; D may be TRBD1 (6 bases). V dropped 11 bases and J dropped 3 bases, with 16 bases sitting between them. The CDR3 is 13 residues long. CDR1 is LNHDA, CDR2 SQIVND, per germline (reference sequence). The CDR3: CAVRQAADYGYTF. The CDR3 DNA reads TGTGCCGTGCGACAGGCTGCGGACTATGGCTACACCTTC.

This clone was observed a handful of times. This chain joins TRBV19 and TRBJ1-5; 8 nucleotides align to TRBD1. This CDR3 region has 15 residues. The ends lost 4 bases at V and 1 base at J; junction bases unmatched: 3. The germline CDR1 and CDR2 sequences are LNHDA and SQIVND (reference sequence). In DNA form, the CDR3 reads TGTGCCAGTAGTACGGGACAGGTAAGCAATCAGCCCCAGCATTTT. This codes for CASSTGQVSNQPQHF.

The rearrangement joins TRBV5-4 to TRBJ1-1, with a tentative D call TRBD1 (5 bases). Germline assignment: CDR1 SGHNT and CDR2 YYREEE (reference sequence). V gave up 3 bases and J gave up 4 bases, with 10 bases separating them. The CDR3 is made up of 13 amino acids. The CDR3 region has the DNA TGTGCCAGCAGCTCCGCAGGGCCCACTGAAGCTTTCTTT. Encoded protein: CASSSAGPTEAFF.

CDR3 DNA: TGTGCCACCAGCAGAGTAACTAGCGGGAGTTACGAGCAGTACTTC. This translates into CATSRVTSGSYEQYF. This chain uses TRBV15 with TRBJ2-7; 11 bases are a match to TRBD2. This CDR3 spans 15 amino acids. Losses at the gene ends were 1 base for V and 4 bases for J; bases not matched to a gene: 3. The germline V gene encodes CDR1 LNHNV and CDR2 YYDKDF (reference sequence).

The chain links TRBV25-1 to TRBJ2-6; no firm D call. There are 17 residues in the CDR3. The germline V gene encodes CDR1 MGHDK and CDR2 SYGVNS. The ends were cut back, 1 base at V and 0 bases at J, with 10 bases in the middle. The CDR3 spells CASSEFPTNSGANVLTF. The DNA for the CDR3 is TGTGCCAGCAGTGAATTCCCTACTAACTCTGGGGCCAACGTCCTGACTTTC.

The chain links TRBV11-2 to TRBJ2-1; 7 bases agree with TRBD1. The CDR3 consists of 17 residues. Germline lookup yields CDR1 SGHAT and CDR2 FQNNGV. Losses at the gene ends were 1 base for V and 5 bases for J; bases not matched to a gene: 11. This CDR3 reads CASSLGLTGTVNNEQFF. The CDR3 region has the DNA TGTGCCAGCAGCTTAGGGCTGACCGGGACAGTTAACAATGAGCAGTTCTTC.

The chain carries TRBV27 and TRBJ1-4; D not resolved. V was cut by 1 base and J by 8 bases, with 8 bases left in between. Looked up from germline, CDR1 is MNHEY and CDR2 is SMNVEV (reference sequence). The CDR3 is 13 amino acids. The CDR3 loop reads CASSLLGREKLFF. In nucleotides, the CDR3 is TGTGCCAGCAGTTTATTAGGGAGAGAAAAACTGTTTTTT.

The genes are TRBV6-5 and TRBJ2-1, with 9 bases matching TRBD1. V was pared by 6 bases and J by 4 bases, with 7 bases of the junction left unmatched. The CDR3 totals 15 residues. Germline CDR1 reads MNHEY; CDR2 reads SVGAGI. CDR3 DNA: TGTGCCAGCAGACTCGGGACAGGGAAATACAATGAGCAGTTCTTC. This codes for CASRLGTGKYNEQFF.

The chain couples TRBV2 to TRBJ2-7, with 7 bases fitting TRBD2. CDR3 length: 15 amino acids. Unmatched junction bases numbered 8, after V lost 5 bases and J lost 1 base. Germline loops: CDR1 SNHLY, CDR2 FYNNEI. The CDR3 DNA sequence: TGTGCCAGCAGTTCCCAGGCGGGAGTTTCCTACGAGCAGTACTTC. Amino acids: CASSSQAGVSYEQYF.

The DNA of the CDR3 is TGCGCCAGCAGCCAGGAACAGGTTTACGAGCAGTACTTC. Protein: CASSQEQVYEQYF. The chain joins TRBV5-1 to TRBJ2-7, with a weak D call TRBD1 (5 bases). Trimming stripped 4 bases from V and 4 bases from J, with 12 bases between. Germline-derived CDR1 and CDR2 are SGHRS and YFSETQ. The CDR3 covers 13 residues. The variable domain in full, completed from reference TRBV5-1 and TRBJ2-7, reads KAGVTQTPRYLIKTRGQQVTLSCSPISGHRSVSWYQQTPGQGLQFLFEYFSETQRNKGNFPGRFSGRQFSNSRSEMNVSTLELGDSALYLCASSQEQVYEQYFGPGTRLTVT.

The V call is TRBV10-1, the J call TRBJ1-2; 11 nucleotides agree with TRBD1. This CDR3 comprises 15 residues. With V trimmed by 5 bases and J by 5 bases, 7 bases remained unmatched. CDR1 WNHNN and CDR2 SYGVQD come from the germline V gene (reference sequence). The CDR3 nucleotides read TGCGCCAGCAGTCAGGGACAGGGGGTGTGGTATGGCTACACCTTC. Translation: CASSQGQGVWYGYTF.

This sequence joins TRBV2 and TRBJ2-2; D is uncertain. Germline values: CDR1 SNHLY, CDR2 FYNNEI. Trimming stripped 4 bases from V and 5 bases from J, with 8 bases between. The CDR3 runs 13 residues. The CDR3 region is CASSVRETGELFF. Written as DNA, the CDR3 is TGTGCCAGCAGTGTTAGAGAAACCGGGGAGCTGTTTTTT.

V is TRBV19 and J is TRBJ2-7; D call uncertain. The CDR3 consists of 14 residues. V lost 3 bases and J lost 0, with 9 bases in between. Looked up from germline, CDR1 is LNHDA and CDR2 is SQIVND (reference sequence). The CDR3 region has the DNA TGTGCCAGTAGTATTACTTGGTTCTCCTACGAGCAGTACTTC. Protein product: CASSITWFSYEQYF.

V is TRBV15 and J is TRBJ2-3, with D maybe TRBD1 (5 bases). CDR1 is LNHNV, CDR2 YYDKDF, per germline (reference sequence). V gave up 3 bases and J gave up 5 bases, with 9 bases separating them. CDR3 length: 13 amino acids. CDR3 amino acids: CATSSLGEDTQYF. The CDR3 region has the DNA TGTGCCACCAGCAGCCTAGGGGAAGATACGCAGTATTTT.

This clone is a singleton in its sample. CDR3 loop: CASGAGGAYNEQFF. CDR3 nucleotide sequence: TGCGCCAGCGGGGCCGGCGGGGCCTACAATGAGCAGTTCTTC. The chain carries TRBV5-1 and TRBJ2-1; possible D gene TRBD2, 6 bases. Germline CDR1 and CDR2: SGHRS and YFSETQ. Trimming pared 7 bases from V and 2 bases from J, leaving 13 bases between. The CDR3 has 14 amino acids.